These 32 T cell receptor beta chains came from one sample sequenced in a study of cytomegalovirus exposure and HLA in healthy donors. Vbeta (60) and Jbeta (13) primers were used in the PCR. Profiled with immunoSEQ multiplex PCR; TCRdb holds only in-frame clones, not every one. The table has about 100,000 clones, more than 70% seen once; the top ten hold 8.5% to 10%. Material for sequencing was PBMCs. All receptors derive from a male donor in good health and CMV-seropositive.

This chain uses TRBV14 with TRBJ1-6; no clear D gene. V was cut by 4 bases and J by 10 bases, with 14 bases left in between. This CDR3 region has 14 residues. Germline CDR1 SGHDN, CDR2 FVKESK. The CDR3 sequence is CASSRRGGGSPLHF. The CDR3 nucleotides are TGTGCCAGCAGCCGCAGAGGAGGCGGCTCACCCCTCCACTTT.

The chain employs TRBV9 and TRBJ1-2; 9 bases fit TRBD1. Germline CDR1 SGDLS, CDR2 YYNGEE. The CDR3 runs 17 residues. V shed 5 bases and J 2 bases; nucleotides not matched to a gene: 13. The CDR3 loop reads CASSPLQGASTNYGYTF. The CDR3 coding sequence is TGTGCCAGCAGTCCACTACAGGGGGCGTCAACCAACTATGGCTACACCTTC.

This chain joins TRBV19 and TRBJ2-1; 10 positions agree with TRBD2. The CDR3 runs to 15 residues. CDR1 and CDR2 from the germline V gene are LNHDA and SQIVND (reference sequence). J was trimmed by 12 bases and V by 11 bases; bases with no gene match: 19. CDR3 residues: CAGRADGTSEQGQFF. CDR3 DNA sequence: TGTGCCGGCAGGGCCGACGGGACTAGCGAGCAAGGGCAGTTCTTC.

The genes are TRBV25-1 and TRBJ1-1; the match to TRBD1 covers 7 bases. The CDR3 totals 17 residues. V dropped 6 bases and J dropped 0; count of bases not matched to a gene: 13. Germline-derived CDR1 and CDR2 are MGHDK and SYGVNS. CDR3 loop: CASRGSWDSGVNTEAFF. CDR3 sequence (DNA): TGTGCCAGCAGAGGTTCGTGGGACAGTGGGGTGAACACTGAAGCTTTCTTT.

The chain has TRBV7-3 and TRBJ2-2; 9 bases fit TRBD2. This CDR3 region has 14 residues. From germline, CDR1 is SGHTA and CDR2 FQGTGA. Trimming at V came to 5 bases and at J to 5 bases, leaving 3 bases not matched to a gene. The CDR3 DNA follows: TGTGCCAGCAGCGCGAGCGGGAGGACCGGGGAGCTGTTTTTT. Its protein product is CASSASGRTGELFF.

The J gene is TRBJ2-5, the V gene TRBV13, with TRBD1 matching 8 bases. The J call may be incorrect, as the DNA end agrees better with TRBJ2-7. CDR1 is PRHDT, CDR2 FYEKMQ, per germline (reference sequence). The CDR3 length is 14 residues. The CDR3 reads CASSLQGAVREQYF. In DNA form, the CDR3 reads TGTGCCAGCAGCTTACAGGGGGCGGTCCGCGAGCAGTACTTC.

The J gene is TRBJ2-5, the V gene TRBV4-3; 10 bases agree with TRBD2. The germline V gene encodes CDR1 LGHNA and CDR2 YSLEER. The CDR3 contains 18 residues. V shed 1 base and J 4 bases; nucleotides not matched to a gene: 12. CDR3 region: CASSQGWWASGSPETQYF. DNA of the CDR3: TGCGCCAGCAGCCAAGGTTGGTGGGCTAGCGGGAGTCCAGAGACCCAGTACTTC.

This clone has a handful of counts. The chain couples TRBV7-2 to TRBJ2-7; 8 bases are shared with TRBD1. This CDR3 comprises 15 residues. Trimming took 4 bases from V and 5 from J; bases not matched to a gene: 10. Germline CDR1 SGHTA, CDR2 FQGNSA. This CDR3 is CASSSTSGTGDEQYF. In DNA form, the CDR3 reads TGTGCCAGCAGCTCCACCTCAGGGACAGGCGACGAGCAGTACTTC.

This clone occurred a few times. V gene TRBV6-6 combines with J gene TRBJ1-3; the D is unclear. Trimming stripped 5 bases from V and 1 base from J, with 6 bases between. Germline lookup yields CDR1 MNHNY and CDR2 SVGAGI (reference sequence). The CDR3 extends over 13 amino acids. In DNA form, the CDR3 reads TGTGCCAGCAGTCCCCAATCTGGAAACACCATATATTTT. Translated: CASSPQSGNTIYF.

The CDR3 here is CASSPRSSGTIEQYF. Here the CDR3 DNA reads TGTGCCAGCTCACCACGATCTAGCGGGACGATCGAGCAGTACTTC. This chain uses TRBV18 with TRBJ2-7; 9 bases are shared with TRBD2. Germline CDR1 KGHSH, CDR2 LQKENI. There are 15 residues in the CDR3. V gave up 1 base and J gave up 6 bases; unmatched junction bases: 7.

The rearrangement links TRBV7-2 to TRBJ2-5; TRBD2 matches at 14 bases. This CDR3 comprises 15 residues. V dropped 4 bases and J dropped 3; count of bases not matched to a gene: 1. Germline V gene lookup returns CDR1 SGHTA and CDR2 FQGNSA. CDR3 sequence: CASSSGLAGEETQYF. The CDR3 nucleotides read TGTGCCAGCAGCTCGGGACTAGCGGGAGAAGAGACCCAGTACTTC.

The genes are TRBV7-9 and TRBJ2-5; 8 positions agree with TRBD1. This CDR3 is 16 amino acids long. Germline V gene sequence: CDR1 SEHNR, CDR2 FQNEAQ (reference sequence). V lost 4 bases and J lost 4; bases outside the gene matches: 11. The CDR3 protein is CASSSSSVRGRETQYF. The CDR3 DNA sequence: TGTGCCAGCAGCTCGTCCTCGGTCAGGGGGCGAGAGACCCAGTACTTC.

The rearrangement links TRBV7-3 to TRBJ2-1; TRBD2 is a possible D gene (6 bases). The CDR3 consists of 14 residues. V shed 4 bases and J shed 8 bases, with 15 bases lying between them. Germline assignment: CDR1 SGHTA and CDR2 FQGTGA. CDR3 nucleotide sequence: TGTGCCAGCAGCTCACCCGGGGCGGGATATGAGCAGTTCTTC. As protein: CASSSPGAGYEQFF.

The V gene is TRBV27, the J gene TRBJ1-4; no clear D. V was pared by 9 bases and J by 3 bases, with 14 bases between. The CDR3 has 14 residues. The germline gives CDR1 MNHEY, CDR2 SMNVEV (reference sequence). The CDR3 reads CASKRTSPNEKLFF. The CDR3 DNA reads as TGTGCCAGTAAACGGACTTCTCCTAATGAAAAACTGTTTTTT. The whole variable domain, filled in from reference TRBV27 and TRBJ1-4, reads EAQVTQNPRYLITVTGKKLTVTCSQNMNHEYMSWYRQDPGLGLRQIYYSMNVEVTDKGDVPEGYKVSRKEKRNFPLILESPSPNQTSLYFCASKRTSPNEKLFFGSGTQLSVL.

The J gene is TRBJ2-2, the V gene TRBV19, with 11 bases lining up with TRBD2. From germline, CDR1 is LNHDA and CDR2 SQIVND (reference sequence). This CDR3 contains 20 residues. V shed 5 bases, J shed 3 bases, and the junction held 17 bases outside the gene matches. The CDR3 DNA reads as TGTGCCAGTAGTCTCCAATGGCCTAGCGGGAGGCTCGAGGACACCGGGGAGCTGTTTTTT. The encoded protein is CASSLQWPSGRLEDTGELFF. The full variable domain, in which reference TRBV19 and TRBJ2-2 provide the parts outside the CDR3, is DGGITQSPKYLFRKEGQNVTLSCEQNLNHDAMYWYRQDPGQGLRLIYYSQIVNDFQKGDIAEGYSVSREKKESFPLTVTSAQKNPTAFYLCASSLQWPSGRLEDTGELFFGEGSRLTVL.

V gene TRBV7-2 combines with J gene TRBJ1-2; 9 bases are a match to TRBD1. Germline trimming cut 4 bases from V and 7 bases from J; bases unmatched to any gene: 7. The CDR3 covers 14 residues. Germline assignment: CDR1 SGHTA and CDR2 FQGNSA. CDR3 nucleotide sequence: TGTGCCAGCAGCTCACAGGGGGCGTTCTCTGGCTACACCTTC. It specifies CASSSQGAFSGYTF. Full variable domain (remainder filled in from reference TRBV7-2 and TRBJ1-2): GAGVSQSPSNKVTEKGKDVELRCDPISGHTALYWYRQSLGQGLEFLIYFQGNSAPDKSGLPSDRFSAERTGGSVSTLTIQRTQQEDSAVYLCASSSQGAFSGYTFGSGTRLTVV.

The chain is built from TRBV2 and TRBJ1-5; D is uncertain. CDR3 length: 15 residues. The germline V and J ends were trimmed by 6 bases and 0 bases, with 12 bases remaining between them. The germline V gene encodes CDR1 SNHLY and CDR2 FYNNEI. CDR3 in DNA: TGTGCCAGCAGCTTACAGAGAAATAGCAATCAGCCCCAGCATTTT. Its translation: CASSLQRNSNQPQHF. The complete variable domain, with remaining parts taken from reference TRBV2 and TRBJ1-5, reads EPEVTQTPSHQVTQMGQEVILRCVPISNHLYFYWYRQILGQKVEFLVSFYNNEISEKSEIFDDQFSVERPDGSNFTLKIRSTKLEDSAMYFCASSLQRNSNQPQHFGDGTRLSIL.

The J gene is TRBJ2-7, the V gene TRBV4-2; TRBD2 matches at 8 bases. The CDR3 spans 16 residues. V lost 0 bases and J lost 0; bases outside the gene matches: 4. Germline CDR1 LGHNA, CDR2 YNFKEQ. CDR3 in DNA: TGTGCCAGCAGCCAAGACCGCAGCGGGAGCTCCTACGAGCAGTACTTC. Encoded protein: CASSQDRSGSSYEQYF.

The chain carries TRBV9 and TRBJ1-6, with D possibly TRBD1 on 6 matching bases. Trimming cost V 3 bases and J 0 bases, with 10 bases left between them. The CDR3 extends over 16 amino acids. Germline-derived CDR1 and CDR2 are SGDLS and YYNGEE. CDR3 DNA: TGTGCCAGCAGCGGAGGACAGCACTCCTATAATTCACCCCTCCACTTT. Amino acid sequence: CASSGGQHSYNSPLHF. Combining the CDR3 with reference TRBV9 and TRBJ1-6 gives the whole variable domain DSGVTQTPKHLITATGQRVTLRCSPRSGDLSVYWYQQSLDQGLQFLIQYYNGEERAKGNILERFSAQQFPDLHSELNLSSLELGDSALYFCASSGGQHSYNSPLHFGNGTRLTVT.

The V call is TRBV7-3, the J call TRBJ2-2; 8 bases line up with TRBD2. In germline, CDR1 is SGHTA, CDR2 FQGTGA. The CDR3 runs to 17 residues. With V trimmed by 5 bases and J by 1 base, 9 bases remained unmatched. CDR3 protein: CASSPGSSGRNTGELFF. CDR3 nucleotides: TGTGCCAGCAGCCCCGGGAGCAGCGGGAGGAACACCGGGGAGCTGTTTTTT.

The chain recombines TRBV5-1 with TRBJ2-7; TRBD1 aligns across 9 bases. The CDR3 is made up of 14 amino acids. With V trimmed by 2 bases and J by 4 bases, 4 bases remained unmatched. Germline V gene lookup returns CDR1 SGHRS and CDR2 YFSETQ. The CDR3 is CASSFGDRGYEQYF. The CDR3 DNA is TGCGCCAGCAGCTTCGGAGACAGGGGGTACGAGCAGTACTTC.

The chain employs TRBV18 and TRBJ2-7; D is unclear. The CDR3 is 12 residues long. Germline V gene lookup returns CDR1 KGHSH and CDR2 LQKENI. V lost 2 bases and J 3 bases, leaving 5 bases between the germline ends. The CDR3 is CASSPSNYEQYF. The CDR3 coding sequence is TGTGCCAGCTCACCAAGCAACTACGAGCAGTACTTC. Using reference TRBV18 and TRBJ2-7 for the parts outside the CDR3, the full variable domain is NAGVMQNPRHLVRRRGQEARLRCSPMKGHSHVYWYRQLPEEGLKFMVYLQKENIIDESGMPKERFSAEFPKEGPSILRIQQVVRGDSAAYFCASSPSNYEQYFGPGTRLTVT.

The CDR3 coding sequence is TGTGCCACCAGCAGAGAGGCGGCGGGACAGGGGTACGAGCAGTACTTC. It codes for CATSREAAGQGYEQYF. The V gene is TRBV15, the J gene TRBJ2-7; 10 nucleotides line up with TRBD1. Unmatched junction bases numbered 6, after V lost 0 bases and J lost 4 bases. This CDR3 spans 16 amino acids. CDR1 and CDR2 (germline): LNHNV, YYDKDF (reference sequence).

The V and J genes are TRBV7-2 and TRBJ2-6, with D unresolved. This CDR3 has 14 amino acids. V lost 0 bases and J 4 bases, leaving 4 bases between the germline ends. Germline assignment: CDR1 SGHTA and CDR2 FQGNSA. The chain's CDR3 is CASSLAGGANVLTF. The CDR3 DNA reads TGTGCCAGCAGCTTAGCTGGCGGGGCCAACGTCCTGACTTTC.

The genes are TRBV19 and TRBJ2-5; TRBD1 agrees at 8 bases. The ends lost 7 bases at V and 4 bases at J; junction bases unmatched: 8. Germline V lookup: CDR1 LNHDA, CDR2 SQIVND (reference sequence). The CDR3 consists of 14 residues. The CDR3 spells CASKRDRGRETQYF. The CDR3 DNA is TGTGCCAGTAAACGTGACAGGGGAAGAGAGACCCAGTACTTC.

This clone was seen a handful of times. The chain uses TRBV19 and TRBJ1-5; tentative D call: TRBD1 (5 bases). This CDR3 spans 13 amino acids. V lost 4 bases and J 7 bases, leaving 11 bases between the germline ends. The V gene's germline CDR1 is LNHDA and CDR2 SQIVND (reference sequence). Here the CDR3 DNA reads TGTGCCAGTAGTACCGGGGGAAACCAGCCCCAGCATTTT. It specifies CASSTGGNQPQHF. The full variable domain, its missing parts supplied by reference TRBV19 and TRBJ1-5, is DGGITQSPKYLFRKEGQNVTLSCEQNLNHDAMYWYRQDPGQGLRLIYYSQIVNDFQKGDIAEGYSVSREKKESFPLTVTSAQKNPTAFYLCASSTGGNQPQHFGDGTRLSIL.

The chain is built from TRBV4-1 and TRBJ2-7; TRBD2 matches 12 bases. Germline V CDR1 and CDR2: MGHRA, YSYEKL. There are 17 residues in the CDR3. Trimming removed 0 bases from V and 6 bases from J; junction bases left unmatched: 9. The CDR3 DNA reads TGCGCCAGCAGCCAAGATATGCACCGGACTAGCGGGACCGAGCAGTACTTC. This codes for CASSQDMHRTSGTEQYF.

The V call is TRBV4-1, the J call TRBJ2-5; perhaps TRBD1 as D (6 bases). The CDR3 is 13 residues long. The V gene's germline CDR1 is MGHRA and CDR2 YSYEKL. The V end lost 4 bases, the J end lost 5 bases, and 11 bases lay between the germline ends. The CDR3 bases are TGCGCCAGCAGCCCACAGGGTACGGAGACCCAGTACTTC. Its protein product is CASSPQGTETQYF.

This clone has just a few counts. This chain uses TRBV7-8 with TRBJ2-5, with TRBD2 matching 10 bases. Germline assignment: CDR1 SGHVS and CDR2 FQNEAQ. The CDR3 spans 17 residues. Trimming took 4 bases from V and 7 from J; bases not matched to a gene: 15. CDR3 sequence reads: CASSSASGSTPGGTQYF. In DNA form, the CDR3 reads TGTGCCAGCAGCTCGGCTAGCGGGAGCACCCCGGGGGGGACCCAGTACTTC. The whole variable domain, filled in from reference TRBV7-8 and TRBJ2-5, reads GAGVSQSPRYKVAKRGQDVALRCDPISGHVSLFWYQQALGQGPEFLTYFQNEAQLDKSGLPSDRFFAERPEGSVSTLKIQRTQQEDSAVYLCASSSASGSTPGGTQYFGPGTRLLVL.

The chain couples TRBV7-3 to TRBJ1-2; 8 nucleotides line up with TRBD1. The CDR3 spans 17 residues. V gave up 4 bases and J gave up 6 bases; unmatched junction bases: 16. Germline loops: CDR1 SGHTA, CDR2 FQGTGA. CDR3 in DNA: TGTGCCAGCAGCTCCGACCCTACAGGGGGAGAAACCGATGGCTACACCTTC. Residues: CASSSDPTGGETDGYTF.

This clone was seen a few times. The V and J genes are TRBV5-1 and TRBJ2-7; maybe TRBD1 (5 bases). Between the trimmed V and J ends, which lost 1 base and 4 bases, there was a span of 12 bases. This CDR3 is 14 amino acids long. Germline V gene sequence: CDR1 SGHRS, CDR2 YFSETQ. CDR3 residues: CASSLMDGAYEQYF. The CDR3 bases are TGCGCCAGCAGCTTGATGGATGGGGCATACGAGCAGTACTTC.

The rearrangement joins TRBV10-3 to TRBJ2-3, with 7 bases lining up with TRBD2. V dropped 7 bases and J dropped 2; count of bases not matched to a gene: 6. This CDR3 region has 14 residues. Germline CDR1 ENHRY, CDR2 SYGVKD. Written as DNA, the CDR3 is TGTGCCATCATGGAGGGAGGGGTCACAGATACGCAGTATTTT. Its protein product is CAIMEGGVTDTQYF.